This TCR beta chain was recorded in a study of cytomegalovirus exposure and HLA in healthy donors. Study-wide findings and caveats: Some highly shared sequence variants likely arose as a pipeline artifact. Later analysis associated a missense DCLRE1C variant with TCR beta V- and J-gene trimming. Later analysis showed most CMV-associated TCR beta chains appearing HLA-restricted.

Primers for the PCR totalled 60 Vbeta and 13 Jbeta. Profiling relied on immunoSEQ multiplex PCR, and the TCRdb table lists in-frame clones only, not all of them. The sample includes under 200,000 clones, around 72% seen only once; the top ten take less than 1.5%. The CDR3 length is 17 residues. Trimming took 5 bases from V and 0 from J, leaving 17 bases between them. Per the germline V gene, CDR1 is MDHEN and CDR2 is SYDVKM. As regards this clone: Its antigen remains unidentified.

This sequence originates from a man aged 50-59 years in good health and CMV-seronegative. Sequenced input: PBMCs. V and J are TRBV28 and TRBJ1-5; no definite D call. Written as DNA, the CDR3 is TGTGCCAGCAGTCCCAATGCCGCGGGCTATAGCAATCAGCCCCAGCATTTT. Translating it yields CASSPNAAGYSNQPQHF. The full variable domain, with the rest looked up from reference TRBV28 and TRBJ1-5, is DVKVTQSSRYLVKRTGEKVFLECVQDMDHENMFWYRQDPGLGLRLIYFSYDVKMKEKGDIPEGYSVSREKKERFSLILESASTNQTSMYLCASSPNAAGYSNQPQHFGDGTRLSIL.